These 32 T cell receptor beta chains were all obtained from the same sample, sequenced in a study of blood T cells in healthy people across ages. For the second PCR, which ran for about 6 to 12 cycles, a sample-barcoded 5' primer and a J-beta primer mix were used. In TCRdb, the 5' RACE reads were re-called with MiXCR into one record per CDR3 protein. The repertoire consists of some 800,000 distinct CDR3 sequences, with approximately 44% occurring once and the leading ten covering about a fifth. Sequenced input: blood. These receptors were collected from a man aged 55 to 69 in good health.

This chain uses TRBV6-2 or TRBV6-3 with TRBJ1-1, with D uncertain. V lost 6 bases and J lost 1, with 12 bases in between. Germline CDR1 MNHEY, CDR2 SVGEGT. The CDR3 runs 14 residues. CDR3 coding DNA: TGTGCCAGCAGATGGATAGCAGCGAACACTGAAGCTTTCTTT. This translates into CASRWIAANTEAFF.

This clonotype appeared a few times. V is TRBV5-1 and J is TRBJ2-5; 8 bases align to TRBD1. Germline V gives CDR1 SGHRS, CDR2 YFSETQ. The trim removed 4 bases at V and 6 bases at J, leaving 8 bases unmatched. This CDR3 is built from 14 residues. The CDR3 DNA reads as TGCGCCAGCAGCCAGGACAGGGTAAAGAAGACCCAGTACTTC. Translation: CASSQDRVKKTQYF.

This clonotype was seen more than once but under ten times. The chain recombines TRBV5-1 with TRBJ1-1; TRBD1 might be the D (6 bases). Germline CDR1 is SGHRS and CDR2 is YFSETQ. The CDR3 covers 17 residues. Trimming pared 0 bases from V and 0 bases from J, leaving 15 bases between. The CDR3 bases are TGCGCCAGCAGCTTGGACGACAGGATGTGGGTGAACACTGAAGCTTTCTTT. It codes for CASSLDDRMWVNTEAFF.

The chain links TRBV5-5 to TRBJ2-1; 7 nucleotides agree with TRBD2. V trimming: 4 bases; J trimming: 13 bases; junction bases outside the gene matches: 17. CDR3 size: 15 residues. Germline lookup yields CDR1 SGHKS and CDR2 YYEKEE (reference sequence). The CDR3 region has the DNA TGTGCCAGCAGCCTGCCAGCGGGGAATCCGGAGACCCAGTTCTTC. Its protein product is CASSLPAGNPETQFF. Full variable domain (rest looked up from reference TRBV5-5 and TRBJ2-1): DAGVTQSPTHLIKTRGQQVTLRCSPISGHKSVSWYQQVLGQGPQFIFQYYEKEERGRGNFPDRFSARQFPNYSSELNVNALLLGDSALYLCASSLPAGNPETQFFGPGTRLTVL.

This chain links TRBV6-1 with TRBJ2-3; maybe TRBD1 (6 bases). Germline values: CDR1 MNHNS, CDR2 SASEGT. This CDR3 has 16 amino acids. Trimming cost V 8 bases and J 0 bases, with 18 bases left between them. The CDR3 is CASCVPRGRSTDTQYF. CDR3 nucleotides: TGTGCCAGCTGTGTTCCCAGGGGACGGAGCACAGATACGCAGTATTTT.

The chain couples TRBV28 to TRBJ2-7, with TRBD2 matching 8 bases. The CDR3 length is 16 residues. V gave up 6 bases and J gave up 0 bases; unmatched junction bases: 10. Germline V gives CDR1 MDHEN, CDR2 SYDVKM. The CDR3 nucleotides are TGTGCCAGCAGACGTGGACTAGCCGATAGCTCCTACGAGCAGTACTTC. This translates into CASRRGLADSSYEQYF.

This clonotype was detected only a few times. V is TRBV20-1 and J is TRBJ2-6, with D possibly being TRBD1 (5 bases). V shed 1 base and J shed 1 base, with 14 bases lying between them. The CDR3 covers 17 residues. The germline gives CDR1 DFQATT, CDR2 SNEGSKA (reference sequence). The chain's CDR3 is CSARAGRVRSGANVLTF. The CDR3 DNA reads as TGCAGTGCTAGAGCTGGCAGGGTGAGATCTGGGGCCAACGTCCTGACTTTC.

The CDR3 is CASRGRAPSYEQYF. The CDR3 DNA sequence: TGTGCCAGCAGGGGACGGGCCCCTTCCTACGAGCAGTACTTC. The gene calls are TRBV5-6 and TRBJ2-5; D possibly uses TRBD1 or TRBD2 (5 bases each). Judging by the DNA end, TRBJ2-7 fits better; the J call may be wrong. CDR1 is SGHDT, CDR2 YYEEEE, per germline. This CDR3 region has 14 residues.

This clonotype showed up many times. The chain has TRBV4-3 and TRBJ2-3; the D is unclear. This CDR3 spans 14 amino acids. Germline V CDR1 and CDR2: LGHNA, YSLEER. The V gene lost 0 bases and the J gene lost 1 base, with 5 bases spanning the gap. CDR3 sequence (DNA): TGCGCCAGCAGCCAAGATCGTGGCACAGATACGCAGTATTTT. It codes for CASSQDRGTDTQYF.

The V call is TRBV2, the J call TRBJ2-1, with D uncertain. CDR1 and CDR2 (germline): SNHLY, FYNNEI. V shed 1 base and J shed 7 bases, with 8 bases lying between them. CDR3 size: 13 residues. Here the CDR3 DNA reads TGTGCCAGCAGTGAAGATTGGGGAAATGAGCAGTTCTTC. Protein sequence: CASSEDWGNEQFF.

This clonotype was counted only a few times. V is TRBV20-1 and J is TRBJ2-1, with 10 bases aligning to TRBD2. Germline CDR1 reads DFQATT; CDR2 reads SNEGSKA (reference sequence). This CDR3 is 15 amino acids long. Germline trimming cut 2 bases from V and 4 bases from J; bases unmatched to any gene: 5. The chain's CDR3 is CSARRAGGTYNEQFF. For the CDR3, the DNA is TGCAGTGCTAGAAGAGCGGGGGGGACGTACAATGAGCAGTTCTTC.

This clonotype was seen a few times. This chain joins TRBV28 and TRBJ2-4; no reliable D call. The CDR3 sequence is 13 residues long. The germline CDR1 and CDR2 sequences are MDHEN and SYDVKM. Trimming shortened V by 4 bases and J by 4 bases, and 8 bases separated the two germline ends. The CDR3 region is CASSSLVKNIQYF. In nucleotides, the CDR3 is TGTGCCAGCAGTTCGCTCGTAAAAAACATTCAGTACTTC.

The chain employs TRBV29-1 and TRBJ1-1; 9 bases are shared with TRBD1. The CDR3 sequence is 13 residues long. Losses at the gene ends were 8 bases for V and 1 base for J; bases not matched to a gene: 5. CDR1 is SQVTM and CDR2 is ANQGSEA in the germline V gene. The DNA of the CDR3 is TGCAGCATCGACAGGGGGTCGAACACTGAAGCTTTCTTT. Its translation: CSIDRGSNTEAFF.

This sequence joins TRBV20-1 and TRBJ2-7; D is ambiguous. Germline CDR1 reads DFQATT; CDR2 reads SNEGSKA (reference sequence). This CDR3 spans 13 amino acids. The ends were cut back, 5 bases at V and 1 base at J, with 12 bases in the middle. The CDR3 nucleotides read TGCAGTGCTCCTAGTAAGGCTTCCTACGAGCAGTACTTC. It encodes CSAPSKASYEQYF.

This clonotype was observed a few times. The chain recombines TRBV10-3 with TRBJ2-4, with 8 bases fitting TRBD2. The tail of the sequence fits TRBJ2-5 better, so the J call may be wrong. This CDR3 has 13 residues. Per germline, CDR1 ENHRY and CDR2 SYGVKD. The CDR3 bases are TGTGCCACACGATCCGGGGGGGAAGAGACCCAGTACTTC. It yields the protein CATRSGGEETQYF.

Ten or more counts support this clonotype. The V gene is TRBV10-3, the J gene TRBJ2-7; D is uncertain. Germline CDR1 ENHRY, CDR2 SYGVKD. The V end was cut by 2 bases, the J end by 0 bases, with 14 bases between. This CDR3 is 16 amino acids long. The CDR3 loop reads CAISETNPVVSYEQYF. The CDR3 nucleotides read TGTGCCATCAGTGAGACAAACCCAGTGGTCTCCTACGAGCAGTACTTC.

This clonotype appeared a few times. V usage is TRBV5-1 and J usage is TRBJ1-6; no definite D call. CDR1 and CDR2 from the germline V gene are SGHRS and YFSETQ. There are 14 residues in the CDR3. V was pared by 4 bases and J by 8 bases, with 13 bases between. CDR3 DNA: TGCGCCAGCAGCCCATTGGACCCCGATTCACCCCTCCACTTT. Its protein is CASSPLDPDSPLHF.

A note on this clonotype: A much larger clone sits a single nucleotide away, making a read error possible. V and J are TRBV12-3 or TRBV12-4 and TRBJ2-5; tentatively, D is TRBD2 (7 bases). The length of the CDR3 is 15 residues. For the CDR3, the DNA is TGTGCCAGCAGCCCTAGCCGGGGGGCACGAGAGATCCAGTACTTC. Residues: CASSPSRGAREIQYF.

For this clonotype: One junction end does not reproduce the germline sequence, and a read error may be involved. The chain joins TRBV7-2 to TRBJ2-6; D not resolved. The V gene's germline CDR1 is SGHTA and CDR2 FQGNSA. The CDR3 is 15 residues long. CDR3: CASSLVGSGTNVLTF. CDR3 sequence (DNA): TGTGCCAGCAGCTTAGTAGGGTCTGGGACCAACGTCCTGACTTTC.

The chain employs TRBV5-1 and TRBJ1-4, with no clear D. This CDR3 has 13 residues. Germline values: CDR1 SGHRS, CDR2 YFSETQ. V was shortened by 4 bases and J by 5 bases, with 9 bases between the two germline ends. CDR3 in DNA: TGCGCCAGCAGCGTGACACCGAATGAAAAACTGTTTTTT. Its protein is CASSVTPNEKLFF.

As to this clonotype: A much larger clone lies a single base off, so this may be a read error. The chain employs TRBV5-1 and TRBJ2-3; tentatively, D is TRBD1 (5 bases). CDR3 length: 14 amino acids. CDR1 is SGHRS and CDR2 is YFSETQ in the germline V gene. The V gene lost 0 bases and the J gene lost 8 bases, with 13 bases spanning the gap. CDR3 in amino acids: CASSLARVEGTQYF. The CDR3 DNA is TGCGCCAGCAGCTTGGCCAGGGTTGAAGGTACGCAGTATTTT.

This clonotype was found a few times. The chain employs TRBV7-2 and TRBJ2-1; D call uncertain. TRBJ2-7 explains the end of the DNA better; the J call may be wrong. Germline-derived CDR1 and CDR2 are SGHTA and FQGNSA. This CDR3 has 18 residues. The CDR3 protein is CASSLIAAPVAFGNEQYF. CDR3 DNA: TGTGCCAGCAGCTTAATAGCAGCCCCCGTAGCCTTTGGCAATGAGCAGTACTTC.

This chain uses TRBV7-2 with TRBJ2-7, with D perhaps being TRBD1 or TRBD2 (5 bases each). Germline CDR1 SGHTA, CDR2 FQGNSA. The CDR3 spans 14 residues. V lost 6 bases, J lost 0 bases, and 12 bases lay in between. CDR3 sequence: CASSRPGTSYEQYF. DNA of the CDR3: TGTGCCAGCAGTCGCCCGGGGACCTCCTACGAGCAGTACTTC.

V usage is TRBV28 and J usage is TRBJ2-7; a possible D gene is TRBD1 (5 bases). Trimming shortened V by 7 bases and J by 2 bases, and 24 bases separated the two germline ends. Germline V CDR1 and CDR2: MDHEN, SYDVKM. The CDR3 contains 17 residues. DNA for the CDR3: TGTGCCAGCAAAGCCCTAAGGGGTCAGGACACCCCCTACGAGCAGTACTTC. Its protein is CASKALRGQDTPYEQYF.

This rearrangement joins TRBV20-1 to TRBJ2-3; 9 bases match TRBD2. In germline, CDR1 is DFQATT, CDR2 SNEGSKA (reference sequence). V was clipped by 3 bases and J by 4 bases; unmatched bases: 14. The CDR3 covers 17 residues. The CDR3 loop is CSASPSGGLGRPDTQYF. CDR3 sequence (DNA): TGCAGTGCTAGTCCCAGCGGGGGGCTTGGCCGACCAGATACGCAGTATTTT.

This chain joins TRBV5-1 and TRBJ2-5, with TRBD1 as a possible D gene (6 bases). V was cut by 0 bases and J by 2 bases, with 11 bases left in between. Per the germline V gene, CDR1 is SGHRS and CDR2 is YFSETQ. The CDR3 is made up of 15 amino acids. Here the CDR3 DNA reads TGCGCCAGCAGCTTGGCCTTCACAGGGCAAGAGACCCAGTACTTC. This gives the protein CASSLAFTGQETQYF.

Many counts were recorded for this clonotype. V and J are TRBV10-3 and TRBJ2-7, with a weak D call TRBD2 (5 bases). Looked up from germline, CDR1 is ENHRY and CDR2 is SYGVKD. Between the trimmed V and J ends, which lost 4 bases and 6 bases, there was a span of 16 bases. There are 14 residues in the CDR3. The CDR3 nucleotides read TGTGCCATCAGTGGGAGCCCTCAGACTACCGAGCAGTACTTC. Translated: CAISGSPQTTEQYF.

The rearrangement uses TRBV20-1 and TRBJ2-1; D is perhaps TRBD2 (5 bases). The CDR3 runs to 16 residues. The germline CDR1 and CDR2 sequences are DFQATT and SNEGSKA (reference sequence). V lost 3 bases and J 4 bases, leaving 19 bases between the germline ends. The CDR3 sequence: CSASDGVGNSYNEQFF. The CDR3 DNA is TGCAGTGCTAGTGACGGGGTGGGAAACTCTTACAATGAGCAGTTCTTC.

The chain couples TRBV20-1 to TRBJ1-1, with TRBD1 matching 11 bases. V lost 5 bases to trimming and J lost 5 bases; unmatched junction nucleotides: 4. This CDR3 comprises 13 residues. Per the germline V gene, CDR1 is DFQATT and CDR2 is SNEGSKA (reference sequence). The CDR3 loop reads CSAPGTGGTEAFF. CDR3 bases: TGCAGTGCTCCCGGGACAGGGGGAACTGAAGCTTTCTTT.

V is TRBV20-1 and J is TRBJ2-7; D is perhaps TRBD1 (6 bases). The germline V and J ends were trimmed by 5 bases and 10 bases, with 21 bases remaining between them. The CDR3 extends over 13 amino acids. Looked up from germline, CDR1 is DFQATT and CDR2 is SNEGSKA (reference sequence). CDR3 in amino acids: CSAETGTTFTQYF. In DNA form, the CDR3 reads TGCAGTGCTGAAACCGGGACAACCTTCACCCAGTACTTC.

This clonotype was detected only a few times. The chain employs TRBV7-9 and TRBJ1-1; unclear D gene. Germline V gene lookup returns CDR1 SEHNR and CDR2 FQNEAQ (reference sequence). V was cut by 1 base and J by 6 bases, with 9 bases left in between. The CDR3 sequence is 13 residues long. CDR3 sequence (DNA): TGTGCCAGCAGCTTAGGATGGACGGCTGAAGCTTTCTTT. Protein: CASSLGWTAEAFF.

This clonotype was counted a few times. The CDR3 nucleotides are TGTGCCTGGAATACCCGGGGGTACAATGAGCAGTACTTC. Translation: CAWNTRGYNEQYF. The chain carries TRBV30 and TRBJ2-5; D might be TRBD2 (6 bases). The germline CDR1 and CDR2 sequences are GTSNPN and SVGIG (reference sequence). This CDR3 comprises 13 residues. Trimming stripped 4 bases from V and 11 bases from J, with 20 bases between.